The clone carrying this T cell receptor beta chain was recorded a few times. As yet, its antigen is unknown. The authors isolated at least 6.5 million PBMCs per sample. Then a second PCR, running roughly 7 to 11 cycles, was carried out with a sample-barcoded 5' primer and a J-beta primer mix. The template-switch adaptor, which had 12 random nucleotides, put a tag on each cDNA molecule. Every sample gave at least 2.5 million paired-end reads containing CDR3. TCRdb redid the calling of the 5' RACE reads with MiXCR, one entry per CDR3 protein. The repertoire holds about 1.4 million distinct CDR3 sequences, with around 59% as singletons. The CDR3 totals 18 residues. Germline V gene data show CDR1 as SGHAT and CDR2 as FQNNGV. J was trimmed by 6 bases and V by 1 base; bases with no gene match: 12. The data are from a study of blood T cells in healthy people across ages. Study-wide results and limits: Higher diversity and more naive CD4+ cells were features of long-lived donors, compared to aged donors.

Sequencing used blood. The TCR sequence derives from a man between 18 and 29 years old in good health. This sequence joins TRBV11-2 and TRBJ2-3; the match to TRBD2 covers 11 bases. CDR3 nucleotides: TGTGCCAGCAGCTTAGGATCGCTAGCGGGAGGACCACGTGATACGCAGTATTTT. Protein product: CASSLGSLAGGPRDTQYF.